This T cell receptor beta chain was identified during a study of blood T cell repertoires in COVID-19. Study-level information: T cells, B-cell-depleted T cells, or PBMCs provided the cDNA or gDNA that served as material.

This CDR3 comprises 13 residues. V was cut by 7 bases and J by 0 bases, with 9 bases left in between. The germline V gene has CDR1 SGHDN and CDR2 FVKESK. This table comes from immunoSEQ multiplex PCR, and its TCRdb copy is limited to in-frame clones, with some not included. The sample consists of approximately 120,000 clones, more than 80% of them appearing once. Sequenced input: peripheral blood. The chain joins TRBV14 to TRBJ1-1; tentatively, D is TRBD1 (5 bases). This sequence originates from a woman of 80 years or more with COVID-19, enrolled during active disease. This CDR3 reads CASTRQMNTEAFF. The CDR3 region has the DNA TGTGCCAGCACCCGACAGATGAACACTGAAGCTTTCTTT.